A single sample is the source of the 15 T cell receptor beta chains below, sequenced in a study of blood T cells in healthy people across ages. A second PCR, run for about 7 to 11 cycles, used a sample-barcoded 5' primer plus a J-beta primer mix. TCRdb re-called the 5' RACE reads with MiXCR, one entry per CDR3 protein. The table has hundreds of thousands of distinct CDR3 sequences, 53% seen once. Sequenced material: blood. The receptors were sampled from a man aged 80 or over in good health.

This clonotype was seen more than once but under ten times. This rearrangement joins TRBV2 to TRBJ1-4; D remains ambiguous. This CDR3 contains 11 residues. CDR1 is SNHLY, CDR2 FYNNEI, per germline. Trimming removed 3 bases at V and 7 bases at J, with 3 bases between. CDR3 amino acids: CASSEGEKLFF. In DNA, the CDR3 is TGTGCCAGCAGTGAGGGTGAAAAACTGTTTTTT.

The CDR3 sequence: CSVVGGNNVGANVLTF. The CDR3 region has the DNA TGCAGCGTTGTAGGGGGCAATAACGTTGGGGCCAACGTCCTGACTTTC. The V and J genes are TRBV29-1 and TRBJ2-6; 7 positions agree with TRBD1. The CDR3 sequence is 16 residues long. Germline values: CDR1 SQVTM, CDR2 ANQGSEA. After removal of 4 bases from V and 3 bases from J, the junction contained 9 bases not matched to a gene. Full variable domain (remainder filled in from reference TRBV29-1 and TRBJ2-6): SAVISQKPSRDICQRGTSLTIQCQVDSQVTMMFWYRQQPGQSLTLIATANQGSEATYESGFVIDKFPISRPNLTFSTLTVSNMSPEDSSIYLCSVVGGNNVGANVLTFGAGSRLTVL.

This chain uses TRBV5-1 with TRBJ1-1; D possibly corresponds to TRBD1 (5 bases). V lost 4 bases, J lost 7 bases, and 14 bases lay in between. CDR1 and CDR2 (germline): SGHRS, YFSETQ. The CDR3 runs to 13 residues. The CDR3 DNA follows: TGCGCCAGCAGCGCGTCGGGACCGAGTGAAGCTTTCTTT. Translated, it gives CASSASGPSEAFF.

The rearrangement links TRBV5-1 to TRBJ1-2; 9 bases map to TRBD1. V gave up 4 bases and J gave up 3 bases; unmatched junction bases: 10. The CDR3 runs to 16 residues. Per the germline V gene, CDR1 is SGHRS and CDR2 is YFSETQ. The CDR3 loop reads CASSRTGENSYYGYTF. The CDR3 DNA reads TGCGCCAGCAGCCGGACAGGGGAGAATAGCTACTATGGCTACACCTTC.

This clonotype was counted only a few times. The rearrangement joins TRBV12-3 or TRBV12-4 to TRBJ2-5; TRBD2 might be the D (6 bases). V gave up 1 base and J gave up 11 bases, with 20 bases separating them. The CDR3 extends over 15 amino acids. The CDR3 DNA reads as TGTGCCAGCAGTTTAGTTTCCGGGACTTCTGTAGAGCAGTACTTC. As protein: CASSLVSGTSVEQYF.

The J gene is TRBJ2-4, the V gene TRBV12-3 or TRBV12-4, with D tentatively TRBD1 or TRBD2 (5 bases each). The CDR3 has 18 amino acids. Between the trimmed V and J ends, which lost 5 bases and 0 bases, there was a span of 20 bases. CDR3 region: CASSRRDQFSIAKNIQYF. The DNA of the CDR3 is TGTGCCAGCAGTCGCCGGGACCAATTCTCCATAGCCAAAAACATTCAGTACTTC.

This sequence joins TRBV29-1 and TRBJ2-1; D is unclear. Trimming removed 6 bases at V and 13 bases at J, with 25 bases between. The CDR3 runs to 14 residues. Germline V gene data show CDR1 as SQVTM and CDR2 as ANQGSEA. Here the CDR3 DNA reads TGCAGCGTCAACCGAGATCCGACCGGAGAGACCCAGTTCTTC. Translation gives CSVNRDPTGETQFF.

The genes are TRBV5-1 and TRBJ2-1; the D call may be TRBD1 or TRBD2 (6 bases each). Trimming cost V 6 bases and J 9 bases, with 25 bases left between them. Germline assignment: CDR1 SGHRS and CDR2 YFSETQ. The CDR3 consists of 16 residues. The CDR3 here is CASTPSAGQSRGEQFF. The CDR3 DNA is TGCGCCAGCACCCCTTCTGCGGGGCAGAGCAGGGGTGAGCAGTTCTTC.

This rearrangement joins TRBV3-1 to TRBJ2-1; 9 bases match TRBD2. Germline CDR1 and CDR2: LGHDT and YNNKEL (reference sequence). The CDR3 length is 17 residues. V shed 0 bases, J shed 0 bases, and the junction held 3 bases outside the gene matches. The CDR3 coding sequence is TGTGCCAGCAGCCAAGATTTAGCGGGAGTCTCCTACAATGAGCAGTTCTTC. Residues: CASSQDLAGVSYNEQFF.

This clonotype has only a few counts. The chain joins TRBV11-2 to TRBJ1-1; D remains ambiguous. With 5 bases removed from V and 6 bases from J, the gap between germline ends came to 16 bases. The CDR3 runs 14 residues. CDR1 and CDR2 from the germline V gene are SGHAT and FQNNGV. CDR3 sequence reads: CASSPPTRRAEAFF. CDR3 bases: TGTGCCAGCAGCCCGCCGACTCGGCGGGCTGAAGCTTTCTTT.

There are a few counts of this clonotype. The V gene is TRBV29-1, the J gene TRBJ2-3; D possibly uses TRBD1 or TRBD2 (7 bases each). Germline values: CDR1 SQVTM, CDR2 ANQGSEA. CDR3 length: 16 residues. Trimming cost V 7 bases and J 14 bases, with 34 bases left between them. CDR3 in amino acids: CSAALRDAGGDRDAYF. Written as DNA, the CDR3 is TGCAGCGCTGCTCTCCGGGATGCAGGGGGGGACAGAGACGCGTATTTT.

V usage is TRBV7-9 and J usage is TRBJ2-7; TRBD2 aligns across 12 bases. V shed 7 bases and J 2 bases; nucleotides not matched to a gene: 21. This CDR3 contains 20 residues. Per the germline V gene, CDR1 is SEHNR and CDR2 is FQNEAQ (reference sequence). CDR3 sequence reads: CASNPFWTSGKGRGAYEQYF. The CDR3 nucleotides are TGTGCCAGCAACCCGTTTTGGACTAGCGGGAAGGGACGCGGGGCCTACGAGCAGTACTTC.

This clonotype has only a few counts. Sequence at one end of the junction differs from germline and may be a read error. This sequence joins TRBV7-9 and TRBJ2-7, with D perhaps TRBD1 (7 bases). This CDR3 is 14 amino acids long. Germline assignment: CDR1 SEHNR and CDR2 FQNEAQ (reference sequence). This CDR3 is CASSLAGGFDEQYF. The CDR3 coding sequence is TGTGCCAGCAGCCTAGCAGGGGGGTTCGACGAGCAGTACTTC.

CDR3 sequence reads: CASMMEREFNEQFF. The CDR3 nucleotides are TGTGCCAGCATGATGGAGCGGGAGTTCAATGAGCAGTTCTTC. V and J are TRBV2 and TRBJ2-1; 8 nucleotides align to TRBD2. The CDR3 runs 14 residues. Germline-derived CDR1 and CDR2 are SNHLY and FYNNEI. With 7 bases clipped from V and 6 bases from J, the junction kept 8 bases outside the gene matches. The whole variable domain, filled in from reference TRBV2 and TRBJ2-1, reads EPEVTQTPSHQVTQMGQEVILRCVPISNHLYFYWYRQILGQKVEFLVSFYNNEISEKSEIFDDQFSVERPDGSNFTLKIRSTKLEDSAMYFCASMMEREFNEQFFGPGTRLTVL.

The CDR3 protein is CSARAPAVSGPSNEQFF. CDR3 coding DNA: TGCAGTGCTAGAGCCCCGGCCGTTAGCGGGCCGTCCAATGAGCAGTTCTTC. The V and J genes are TRBV20-1 and TRBJ2-1, with 7 bases aligning to TRBD2. The germline gives CDR1 DFQATT, CDR2 SNEGSKA (reference sequence). The CDR3 covers 17 residues. V lost 1 base to trimming and J lost 6 bases; unmatched junction nucleotides: 15.